This T cell receptor beta chain comes out of a study of blood T cell repertoires in COVID-19. Assay: immunoSEQ multiplex PCR; the TCRdb copy retains only in-frame clones and omits some. The data contain hundreds of thousands of clones, around 91% of them singletons. The CDR3 sequence is 16 residues long. The germline V gene has CDR1 LGHNT and CDR2 FRNRAP. The V and J ends lost 5 bases and 1 base, in that order; junction bases with no gene match: 8. Cohort 3 recovery required two negative PCRs, clearance, or symptom resolution. This sequence originates from a woman between 40 and 55 years old who had recovered from COVID-19. The rearrangement links TRBV12-5 to TRBJ2-1; 7 bases are a match to TRBD1. Source material: PBMCs or T cells enriched from blood (not recorded which). CDR3 coding DNA: TGTGCTAGTGGTCAATCGGGACAGTTTTCCTACAATGAGCAGTTCTTC. Its translation is CASGQSGQFSYNEQFF. The full variable domain, with the rest looked up from reference TRBV12-5 and TRBJ2-1, is DARVTQTPRHKVTEMGQEVTMRCQPILGHNTVFWYRQTMMQGLELLAYFRNRAPLDDSGMPKDRFSAEMPDATLATLKIQPSEPRDSAVYFCASGQSGQFSYNEQFFGPGTRLTVL.